This TCR beta chain was recorded in a study of blood T cell repertoires in COVID-19. As for the study in general: Some COVID-19 samples were acute and others convalescent; all came from the United States, Italy and Spain.

Only one count was recorded for this clone. The length of the CDR3 is 13 residues. Data came from immunoSEQ multiplex PCR; TCRdb stores just in-frame clones and leaves some out. Of 200,000 to 250,000 clones listed, roughly 90% are singletons. Sequencing input: peripheral blood. The chain is built from TRBV21-1 and TRBJ1-2. TRBV21-1 is listed as a pseudogene. The TCR comes from a man aged 55 to 70 with COVID-19, enrolled during active disease. CDR3 bases: TGTGCCAGCAGCAATGCCGGGGAAGGAGGCTACACCTTC. It codes for CASSNAGEGGYTF.